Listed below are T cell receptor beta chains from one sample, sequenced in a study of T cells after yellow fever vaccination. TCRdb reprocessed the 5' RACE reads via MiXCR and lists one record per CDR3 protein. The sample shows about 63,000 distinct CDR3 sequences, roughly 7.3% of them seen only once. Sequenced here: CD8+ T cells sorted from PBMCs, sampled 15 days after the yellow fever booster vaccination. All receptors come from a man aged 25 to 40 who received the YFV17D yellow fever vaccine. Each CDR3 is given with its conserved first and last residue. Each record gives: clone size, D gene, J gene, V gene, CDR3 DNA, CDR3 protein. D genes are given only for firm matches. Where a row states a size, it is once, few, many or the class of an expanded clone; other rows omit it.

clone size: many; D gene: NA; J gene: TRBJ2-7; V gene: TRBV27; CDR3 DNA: TGTGCCAGCAGTTTGGGGGGGCTTAAGGAGCAGTACTTC; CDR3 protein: CASSLGGLKEQYF
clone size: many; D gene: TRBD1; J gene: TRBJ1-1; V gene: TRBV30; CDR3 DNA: TGTGCCTGGTCGGACAGGGGACACACTGAAGCTTTCTTT; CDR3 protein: CAWSDRGHTEAFF
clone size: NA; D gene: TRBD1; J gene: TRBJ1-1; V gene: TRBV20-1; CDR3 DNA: TGCAGTGCTAGAGGCTACCGGGACAGAGAAGCTTTCTTT; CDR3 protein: CSARGYRDREAFF
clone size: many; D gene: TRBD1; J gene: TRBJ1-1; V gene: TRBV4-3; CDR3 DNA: TGCGCCAGCAGCCGGACAGGGAACACTGAAGCTTTCTTT; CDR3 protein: CASSRTGNTEAFF
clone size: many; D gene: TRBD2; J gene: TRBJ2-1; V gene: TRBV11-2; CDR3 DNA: TGTGCCAGCAGAATACTAGCGGGGGGGCTAAATGAGCAGTTCTTC; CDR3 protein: CASRILAGGLNEQFF
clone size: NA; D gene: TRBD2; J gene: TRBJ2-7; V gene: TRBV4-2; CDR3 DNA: TGTGCCAGCAGCCAAGATCAGCTAGCGGGAGAATTAGGGTACGAGCAGTACTTC; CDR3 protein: CASSQDQLAGELGYEQYF
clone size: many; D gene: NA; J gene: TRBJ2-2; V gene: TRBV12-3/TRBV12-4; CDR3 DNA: TGTGCCAGCAGTTCTTTCGGGGAGCTGTTTTTT; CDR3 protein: CASSSFGELFF
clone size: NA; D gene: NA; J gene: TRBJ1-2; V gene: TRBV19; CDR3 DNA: TGTGCCAGTAGTTCGTCCCTTGGGGCATCGGAGGGCTACACCTTC; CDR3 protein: CASSSSLGASEGYTF
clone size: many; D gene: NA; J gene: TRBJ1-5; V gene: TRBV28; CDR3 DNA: TGTGCCAGCAGTTTACCCCGGAATCAGCCCCAGCATTTT; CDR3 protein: CASSLPRNQPQHF
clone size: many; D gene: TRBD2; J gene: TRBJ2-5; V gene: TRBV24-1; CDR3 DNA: TGTGCCACCAGTGACCCCACTAGCGGGAGTCAAGAGACCCAGTACTTC; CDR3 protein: CATSDPTSGSQETQYF
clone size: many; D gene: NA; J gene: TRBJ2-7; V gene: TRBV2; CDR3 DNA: TGTGCCGCTGGAGGGGGGGACCCGAGCTCCTACGAGCAGTACTTC; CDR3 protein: CAAGGGDPSSYEQYF
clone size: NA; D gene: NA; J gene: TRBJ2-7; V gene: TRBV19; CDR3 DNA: TGTGCCAGTAGTATAGGAGTCCGGGAAACTTACGAGCAGTACTTC; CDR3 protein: CASSIGVRETYEQYF
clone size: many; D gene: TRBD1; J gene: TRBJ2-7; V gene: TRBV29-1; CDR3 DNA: TGCAGCGCGCAGCAGGGGGCTAGGGAGCAGTACTTC; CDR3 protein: CSAQQGAREQYF
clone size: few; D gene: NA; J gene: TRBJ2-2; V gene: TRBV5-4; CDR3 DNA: TGTGCCAGCAGCTTGGGCGGGGGGGAGCTGTTTTTT; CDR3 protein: CASSLGGGELFF
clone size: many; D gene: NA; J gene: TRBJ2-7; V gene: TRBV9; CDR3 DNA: TGTGCCAGCAGCGTAGAGGCCTACGAGCAGTACTTC; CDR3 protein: CASSVEAYEQYF
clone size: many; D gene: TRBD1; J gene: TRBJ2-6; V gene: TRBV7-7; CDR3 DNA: TGTGCCAGCAGCCGCGGACAGGATATTTCTGGGGCCAACGTCCTGACTTTC; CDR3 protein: CASSRGQDISGANVLTF
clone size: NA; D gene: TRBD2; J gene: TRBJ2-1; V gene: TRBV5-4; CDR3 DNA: TGTGCCAGCAGCTTGGATGAGACCGGAGCGGGGAGATACAATGAGCAGTTCTTC; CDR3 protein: CASSLDETGAGRYNEQFF
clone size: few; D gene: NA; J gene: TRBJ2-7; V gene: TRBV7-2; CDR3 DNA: TGTGCCAGCAGCTTAGGTACGGGGGCGGACGAGCAGTACTTC; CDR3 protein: CASSLGTGADEQYF
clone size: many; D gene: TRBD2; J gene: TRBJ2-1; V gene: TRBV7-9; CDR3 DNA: TGTGCCGCCCTCCGGGGGGGGGTTTACAATGAGCAGTTCTTC; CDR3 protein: CAALRGGVYNEQFF
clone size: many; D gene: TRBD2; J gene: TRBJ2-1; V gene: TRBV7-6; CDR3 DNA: TGTGCCAGCAGCTCAAACACCTGGAGACTAGCGGGGAGTATGGGGCAGTTCTTC; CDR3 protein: CASSSNTWRLAGSMGQFF
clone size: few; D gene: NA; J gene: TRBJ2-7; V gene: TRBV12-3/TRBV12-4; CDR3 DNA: TGTGCCAGCAGTTTTTCCCCCTTAGAAGGGACCCCTAAGAGCTACGAGCAGTACTTC; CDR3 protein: CASSFSPLEGTPKSYEQYF
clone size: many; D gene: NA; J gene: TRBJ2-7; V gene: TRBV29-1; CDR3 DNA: TGCAGCGTTGTCGTACGGGAACCCCACGAGCAGTACTTC; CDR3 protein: CSVVVREPHEQYF
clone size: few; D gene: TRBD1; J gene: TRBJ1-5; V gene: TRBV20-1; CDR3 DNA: TGCAGTGCTGTATCCGGGACAGATTACCTTCAGCCCCAGCATTTT; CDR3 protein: CSAVSGTDYLQPQHF
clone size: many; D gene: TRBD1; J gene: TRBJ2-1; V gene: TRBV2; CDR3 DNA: TGTGCCAGCAGTGACCCATATGGACAGGCAGCTAGGTTGAATGAGCAGTTCTTC; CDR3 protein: CASSDPYGQAARLNEQFF
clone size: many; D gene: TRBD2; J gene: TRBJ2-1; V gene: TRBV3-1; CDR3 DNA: TGTGCCAGCAGCCTCCGACTAGCGGGAGATACGGATGAGCAGTTCTTC; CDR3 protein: CASSLRLAGDTDEQFF
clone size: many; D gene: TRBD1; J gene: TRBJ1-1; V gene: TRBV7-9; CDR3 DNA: TGTGCCAGCAGCTCTGGGACAGGGAAAGCTTTCTTT; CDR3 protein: CASSSGTGKAFF
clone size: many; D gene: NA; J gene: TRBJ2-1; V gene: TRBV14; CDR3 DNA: TGTGCCAGCAGCCAAGTGAAGCGGGTCTACAATGAGCAGTTCTTC; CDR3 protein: CASSQVKRVYNEQFF
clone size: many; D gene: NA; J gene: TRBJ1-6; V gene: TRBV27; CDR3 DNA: TGTGCCAGCAGTTACCGCCTAGGAGTCTCCTATAATTCACCCCTCCACTTT; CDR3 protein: CASSYRLGVSYNSPLHF
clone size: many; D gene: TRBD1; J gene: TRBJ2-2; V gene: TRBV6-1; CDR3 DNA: TGTGCCAGCAGCCGGGACGGACAGGGAAGCGGGGAGCTGTTTTTT; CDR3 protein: CASSRDGQGSGELFF
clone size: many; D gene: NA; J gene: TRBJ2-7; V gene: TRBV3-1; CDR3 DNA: TGTGCCAGCAGCCAACGGCAGAACTTCTACGAGCAGTACTTC; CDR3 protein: CASSQRQNFYEQYF
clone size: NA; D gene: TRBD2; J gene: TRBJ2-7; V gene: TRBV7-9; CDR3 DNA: TGTGCCAGCAGCTCAGGTCTAGCGGGCTACCAGCAGTACTTC; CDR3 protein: CASSSGLAGYQQYF
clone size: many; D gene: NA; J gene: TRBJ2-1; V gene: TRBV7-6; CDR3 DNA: TGTGCCAGCACCCCTTCGCCTCTCTGGAATGAGCAGTTCTTC; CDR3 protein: CASTPSPLWNEQFF
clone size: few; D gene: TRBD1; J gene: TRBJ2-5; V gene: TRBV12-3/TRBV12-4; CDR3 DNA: TGTGCCAGCAGGGGACAGGCTCTACAAGAGACCCAGTACTTC; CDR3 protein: CASRGQALQETQYF
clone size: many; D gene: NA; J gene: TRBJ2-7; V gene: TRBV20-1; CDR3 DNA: TGCAGTGCTAGCAACAGTTCGGCCTACGAGCAGTACTTC; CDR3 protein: CSASNSSAYEQYF
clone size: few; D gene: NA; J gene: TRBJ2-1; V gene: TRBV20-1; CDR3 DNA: TGCAGTGCTAGACCTCGATTAGCGGTCAGCTCCTACAATGAGCAGTTCTTC; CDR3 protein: CSARPRLAVSSYNEQFF
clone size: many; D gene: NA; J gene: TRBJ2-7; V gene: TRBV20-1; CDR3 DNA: TGCAGTGCTAGATCCGAGGGGGGGGCCTACGAGCAGTACTTC; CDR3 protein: CSARSEGGAYEQYF
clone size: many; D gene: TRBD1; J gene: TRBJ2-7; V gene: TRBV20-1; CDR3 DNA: TGCAGTGCTCGGACAGGCGCCTACGAGCAGTACTTC; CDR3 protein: CSARTGAYEQYF
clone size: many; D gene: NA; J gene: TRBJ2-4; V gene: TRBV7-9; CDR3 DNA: TGTGCCAGCAGCTTTACGGGGGACAGCATTCAGTACTTC; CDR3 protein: CASSFTGDSIQYF
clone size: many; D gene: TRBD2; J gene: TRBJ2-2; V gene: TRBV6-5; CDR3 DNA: TGTGCCAGCAGTTACGGAGCCGGGACTAGTTTCGCCGGGGAGCTGTTTTTT; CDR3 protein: CASSYGAGTSFAGELFF
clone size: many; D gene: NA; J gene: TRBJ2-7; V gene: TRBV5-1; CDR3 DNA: TGCGCCAGCAGCCAGAGGACACCTTCCTACGAGCAGTACTTC; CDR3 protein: CASSQRTPSYEQYF
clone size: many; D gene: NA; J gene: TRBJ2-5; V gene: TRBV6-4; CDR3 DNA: TGTGCCAGCACTCTGGGGGAGCGAGGGGAGACCCAGTACTTC; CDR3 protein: CASTLGERGETQYF
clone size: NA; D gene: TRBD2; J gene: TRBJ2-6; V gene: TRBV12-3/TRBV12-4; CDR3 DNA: TGTGCCAGCATTACGCGGGAGGGAACGTCTATCTCTGGGGCCAACGTCCTGACTTTC; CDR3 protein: CASITREGTSISGANVLTF
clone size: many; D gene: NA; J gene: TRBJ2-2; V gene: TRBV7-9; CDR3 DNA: TGTGCCAGCACGGCCTCTAACACCGGGGAGCTGTTTTTT; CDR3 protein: CASTASNTGELFF
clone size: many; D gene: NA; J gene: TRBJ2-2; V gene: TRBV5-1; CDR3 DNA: TGCGCCAGCAGCTTCCTAGACATTCAAACCGGGGAGCTGTTTTTT; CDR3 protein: CASSFLDIQTGELFF
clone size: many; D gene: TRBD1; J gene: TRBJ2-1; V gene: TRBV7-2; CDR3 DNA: TGTGCCAGCACCAGAGGAAAGCGGACAGGGGTCGGTGAGCAGTTCTTC; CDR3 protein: CASTRGKRTGVGEQFF
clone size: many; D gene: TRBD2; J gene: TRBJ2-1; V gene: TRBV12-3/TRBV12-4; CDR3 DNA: TGTGCCAGCAGTTTTGTAGCGGGACCAGCCACCTACAATGAGCAGTTCTTC; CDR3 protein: CASSFVAGPATYNEQFF
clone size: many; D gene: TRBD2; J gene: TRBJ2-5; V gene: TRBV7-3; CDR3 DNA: TGTGCCAGCAGCGACATAGCGGGACCTCAAGAGACCCAGTACTTC; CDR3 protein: CASSDIAGPQETQYF
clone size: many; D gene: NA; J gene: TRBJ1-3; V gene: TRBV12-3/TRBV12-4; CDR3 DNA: TGTGCCAGCAGTTACGGGACGTCTGGAAACACCATATATTTT; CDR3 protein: CASSYGTSGNTIYF
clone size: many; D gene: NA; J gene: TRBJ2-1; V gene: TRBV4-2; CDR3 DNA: TGTGCCAGCGCGTCCTACAATGAGCAGTTCTTC; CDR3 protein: CASASYNEQFF
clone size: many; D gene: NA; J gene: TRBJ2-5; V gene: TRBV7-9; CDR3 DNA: TGTGCCAGCAGCTTTACGGTCCGGGACGCACTAGAGACCCAGTACTTC; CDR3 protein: CASSFTVRDALETQYF
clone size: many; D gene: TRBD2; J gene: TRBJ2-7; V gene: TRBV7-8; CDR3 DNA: TGTGCCAGCAGCCTACTAGCGGGAGGGTTGTACGAGCAGTACTTC; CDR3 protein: CASSLLAGGLYEQYF
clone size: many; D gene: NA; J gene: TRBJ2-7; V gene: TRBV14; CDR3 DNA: TGTGCCAGCAGTCGATATGACGGATACGAGCAGTACTTC; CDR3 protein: CASSRYDGYEQYF
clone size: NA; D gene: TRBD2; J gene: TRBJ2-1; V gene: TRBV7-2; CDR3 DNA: TGTGCCAGCAGCCCTTGGAGCGGGAGCTCCTACAATGAGCAGTTCTTC; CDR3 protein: CASSPWSGSSYNEQFF
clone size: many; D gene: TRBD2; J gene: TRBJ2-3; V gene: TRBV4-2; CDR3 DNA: TGTGCCAGCAGCCAAGACCCTTCACTAGCGGGAGGCACAGATACGCAGTATTTT; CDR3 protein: CASSQDPSLAGGTDTQYF
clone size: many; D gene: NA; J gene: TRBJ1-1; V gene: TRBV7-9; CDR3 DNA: TGTGCCAGCAGCTTAGATTCTGAGAACACTGAAGCTTTCTTT; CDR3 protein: CASSLDSENTEAFF
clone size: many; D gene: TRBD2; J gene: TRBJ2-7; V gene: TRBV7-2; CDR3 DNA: TGTGCCAGCAGCTTCGGGACTACCTACGAGCAGTACTTC; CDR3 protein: CASSFGTTYEQYF
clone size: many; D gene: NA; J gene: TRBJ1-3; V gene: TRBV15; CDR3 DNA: TGTGCCACCAGCAGAGCTTCGTACTCTGGAAACACCATATATTTT; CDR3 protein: CATSRASYSGNTIYF
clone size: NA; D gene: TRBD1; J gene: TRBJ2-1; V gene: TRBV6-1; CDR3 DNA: TGTGCCAGCAGGGCCGGGACAGGAATTAGCAATGAGCAGTTCTTC; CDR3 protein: CASRAGTGISNEQFF
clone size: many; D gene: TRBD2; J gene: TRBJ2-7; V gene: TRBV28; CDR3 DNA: TGTGCCAGCGGCCTTGCTAGCGGGTACGAGCAGTACTTC; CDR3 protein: CASGLASGYEQYF